The present T cell receptor beta chain was sequenced within a study of T cell clusters in autoimmune cytopenias. Study at large: A median of approximately 47,000 TRB reads per sample yielded a median approximately 2,400 distinct clonotypes.

One tube held mixed TRB-A and TRB-B primer pools for touch-down PCR. One entry per CDR3 protein, without DNA, is what TCRdb gives after re-calling the multiplex PCR reads. This table holds some 8,000 distinct CDR3 sequences. Concerning this clonotype itself: Its antigen is currently unknown.

TRB amplification used around 270 ng of peripheral blood genomic DNA. Per the germline V gene, CDR1 is LNHDA and CDR2 is SQIVND (reference sequence). The CDR3 extends over 15 amino acids. Study results and caveats: The T cell clusters were defined only in silico, without experimental functional validation. Healthy donors had 2.5 to 3-fold more exclusive TRB clusters than active autoimmune hepatitis patients. Clustering suggested that physiological T cell clusters were missing in primary autoimmune cytopenia patients.

Sequencing was performed on peripheral blood. The J gene is TRBJ1-1, the V gene TRBV19; as DNA is missing, the TRBD1 call by TCRdb cannot be tested. The receptor's source is a human donor with an autoimmune cytopenia or autoimmune hepatitis (not recorded which). The CDR3 is CASSMAAGGRPEAFF. Drawing the rest from reference TRBV19 and TRBJ1-1, the complete variable domain is DGGITQSPKYLFRKEGQNVTLSCEQNLNHDAMYWYRQDPGQGLRLIYYSQIVNDFQKGDIAEGYSVSREKKESFPLTVTSAQKNPTAFYLCASSMAAGGRPEAFFGQGTRLTVV.